This is a list of T cell receptor beta chains from one sample in a study of CD8 T cells in ankylosing spondylitis. Each CDR3 protein gets one entry after TCRdb re-called the 5' RACE reads with MiXCR. The sample consists of under 150,000 distinct CDR3 sequences, approximately 9.7% of them appearing once. The source material was blood, either unsorted or a sorted T cell fraction (not recorded which). The receptors were gathered from a male donor with ankylosing spondylitis or in good health (not recorded which). The CDR3 runs from the conserved cysteine through the conserved F or W. The D gene is left open where the match is weak. A row's size may be missing; if present it is once, few, many or a size class.

length	V	D	size	J	DNA	CDR3
14	TRBV7-2	TRBD1	NA	TRBJ2-2	TGTGCCAGCAGCGAGACAGGGTCAACCGGGGAGCTGTTTTTT	CASSETGSTGELFF
13	TRBV29-1	NA	many	TRBJ1-2	TGCAGCGTTGAGAAAGGCGGAAACTATGGCTACACCTTC	CSVEKGGNYGYTF
15	TRBV12-3/TRBV12-4	NA	many	TRBJ1-3	TGTGCCAGCAGCCCGACAGGAACGGGCGGAAACACCATATATTTT	CASSPTGTGGNTIYF
14	TRBV5-1	NA	many	TRBJ2-1	TGCGCCAGCAGAGCTAGCGAAGGGGGCAATGAGCAGTTCTTC	CASRASEGGNEQFF
13	TRBV20-1	TRBD1	few	TRBJ2-5	TGCAGTGCAGATCCGGGACAGGGACAGACCCAGTACTTC	CSADPGQGQTQYF
18	TRBV5-1	NA	many	TRBJ2-1	TGCGCCAGCAGCTTGGTCGCCCTACTCCCGGGGGGCAACAATGAGCAGTTCTTC	CASSLVALLPGGNNEQFF
16	TRBV7-2	NA	many	TRBJ2-2	TGTGCCAGCAGCTTATTTCTGGGGGCGCGTACCGGGGAGCTGTTTTTT	CASSLFLGARTGELFF
15	TRBV7-2	TRBD2	NA	TRBJ2-3	TGTGCCAGCAGCCAGACTAGCGGGCGCATAGATACGCAGTATTTT	CASSQTSGRIDTQYF
13	TRBV7-9	TRBD1	many	TRBJ1-2	TGTGCCAGCAGCTCTACAGGGGGATATGGCTACACCTTC	CASSSTGGYGYTF
15	TRBV7-8	NA	NA	TRBJ2-7	TGTGCCAGCAGCGTCGTTCTCACGGGGGCGCACGAGCAGTACTTC	CASSVVLTGAHEQYF
13	TRBV7-2	NA	few	TRBJ2-7	TGTGCCAGCAGCTTTGAGGGGGGCTACGAGCAGTACTTC	CASSFEGGYEQYF
15	TRBV18	NA	many	TRBJ2-2	TGTGCCAGCTCACCACAGAGACAGAACACCGGGGAGCTGTTTTTT	CASSPQRQNTGELFF
11	TRBV20-1	NA	many	TRBJ2-5	TGCAGTGCTAGAGCGACAGAGACCCAGTACTTC	CSARATETQYF
10	TRBV20-1	NA	few	TRBJ2-1	TGCAGTGCTTGGGAAGCGGGGCAGTTCTTC	CSAWEAGQFF
15	TRBV18	NA	few	TRBJ2-7	TGTGCCAGCTCACCCTGGACCGTCAGCGCCTACGAGCAGTACTTC	CASSPWTVSAYEQYF
13	TRBV5-6	NA	NA	TRBJ2-7	TGTGCCAGCAGCTTTTTCGGGGGTTACGAGCAGTACTTC	CASSFFGGYEQYF
18	TRBV5-6	TRBD2	many	TRBJ2-7	TGTGCCAGCAGCTTGGATGGACTAGCGGGAGAGTCCCACTACGAGCAGTACTTC	CASSLDGLAGESHYEQYF
19	TRBV10-3	TRBD2	many	TRBJ2-1	TGTGCCATCAGTGAAGGGGGACTAGCGGCAACAAGCTCCTACAATGAGCAGTTCTTC	CAISEGGLAATSSYNEQFF
16	TRBV28	TRBD1	few	TRBJ2-3	TGTGCCAGCAAAGACAGGGGGCTATCTTTCTCAGATACGCAGTATTTT	CASKDRGLSFSDTQYF
15	TRBV6-2/TRBV6-3	NA	NA	TRBJ2-2	TGTGCCAGCACCGAATACCTGACGAACACCGGGGAGCTGTTTTTT	CASTEYLTNTGELFF
14	TRBV2	NA	many	TRBJ2-3	TGTGCCAGCAGTGATGGCAGGGGAGGAGATACGCAGTATTTT	CASSDGRGGDTQYF
15	TRBV5-1	TRBD1	many	TRBJ1-5	TGCGCCAGCAGCTGGGGGACAGGGCTTAGTCAGCCCCAGCATTTT	CASSWGTGLSQPQHF
16	TRBV20-1	TRBD2	many	TRBJ2-1	TGCAGTGCTACCCCGGGAGGGCCGCCTAACCCGGGTGAGCAGTTCTTC	CSATPGGPPNPGEQFF
15	TRBV20-1	NA	NA	TRBJ2-4	TGCAGTGCTAGAGATCCTAAACCGGGACAAGCAAGTCAGTACTTC	CSARDPKPGQASQYF
15	TRBV4-3	NA	many	TRBJ2-7	TGCGCCAGCAGCCAAGATCTAGGTAGTAGCTACGAGCAGTACTTC	CASSQDLGSSYEQYF
15	TRBV12-3/TRBV12-4	TRBD2	NA	TRBJ2-1	TGTGCCAGCAGTTCCAGCGGGAGGGATTACAATGAGCAGTTCTTC	CASSSSGRDYNEQFF
17	TRBV7-2	TRBD1	many	TRBJ1-6	TGTGCCAGCACCTTCCGAAAAACCCGGGACAGGGTTTCACCCCTCCACTTT	CASTFRKTRDRVSPLHF
13	TRBV7-2	NA	many	TRBJ2-1	TGTGCCAGCAGCCCCAGGGTAGTCAATGAGCAGTTCTTC	CASSPRVVNEQFF
13	TRBV20-1	NA	many	TRBJ1-1	TGCAGTGCTTTCGGGGGCGCGGTCACTGAAGCTTTCTTT	CSAFGGAVTEAFF
15	TRBV5-1	TRBD2	many	TRBJ2-5	TGCGCCAGCAGCTCCGGGACTAGCAACCAAGAGACCCAGTACTTC	CASSSGTSNQETQYF
15	TRBV20-1	NA	many	TRBJ2-2	TGCAGTGCTAGAGATCTCGCGGCGAACACCGGGGAGCTGTTTTTT	CSARDLAANTGELFF
15	TRBV6-1	TRBD1	many	TRBJ1-2	TGTGCCAGCAGTGTCTCGGGACAGGGAAACTATGGCTACACCTTC	CASSVSGQGNYGYTF
15	TRBV20-1	NA	NA	TRBJ2-1	TGCAGTGCTAGAGATTCCCGGCGGCCCTACAATGAGCAGTTCTTC	CSARDSRRPYNEQFF
15	TRBV3-1	NA	many	TRBJ2-7	TGTGCCAGCAGCCAAGATGTCGTAGTGGGGAACGAGCAGTACTTC	CASSQDVVVGNEQYF
14	TRBV7-2	NA	many	TRBJ1-2	TGTGCCAGCAGTTCCTCGGGGCACAGAGCTGGCTACACCTTC	CASSSSGHRAGYTF
12	TRBV6-1	NA	NA	TRBJ2-7	TGTGCCAGCACTATCGGACATCGAGAGCAGTACTTC	CASTIGHREQYF
17	TRBV24-1	NA	few	TRBJ2-1	TGTGCCACCAGTGATCGCTCAGGGATTCTCCCCCAGGATGAGCAGTTCTTC	CATSDRSGILPQDEQFF
13	TRBV2	TRBD1	many	TRBJ1-2	TGTGCCACAATAATACAGGGGGCAGCTGGCTACACCTTC	CATIIQGAAGYTF
14	TRBV6-5	NA	many	TRBJ1-6	TGTGCCAGCAGTTATCGGGCAGGGAGCTCACCCCTCCACTTT	CASSYRAGSSPLHF
15	TRBV29-1	NA	few	TRBJ2-1	TGCAGCGTTGCGTGGCAGGACTTTTCCTGGAGTGAGCAGTTCTTC	CSVAWQDFSWSEQFF
12	TRBV7-7	NA	NA	TRBJ2-3	TGTGCCAGCAGCTTTCCGCGGAATACGCAGTATTTT	CASSFPRNTQYF
15	TRBV20-1	NA	many	TRBJ1-2	TGCAGTGCTAGAAAGGGGGAGGTGAATTTCGATGGCTACACCTTC	CSARKGEVNFDGYTF
14	TRBV5-1	NA	many	TRBJ1-2	TGCGCCAGCAGCTTGGACCGGGACATGTCACGACTCACCTTC	CASSLDRDMSRLTF
13	TRBV20-1	TRBD1	many	TRBJ1-4	TGCAGTGCGAGACAGGGGTCTAATGAAAAACTGTTTTTT	CSARQGSNEKLFF
14	TRBV12-3/TRBV12-4	NA	NA	TRBJ1-5	TGTGCCAGCAGTAGCACCGGGAATCATCAGCCCCAGCATTTT	CASSSTGNHQPQHF
17	TRBV20-1	TRBD1	many	TRBJ2-5	TGCAGTGCTTTCAGACCGGGACAGGGGCGTAGAAGGGAGACCCAGTACTTC	CSAFRPGQGRRRETQYF